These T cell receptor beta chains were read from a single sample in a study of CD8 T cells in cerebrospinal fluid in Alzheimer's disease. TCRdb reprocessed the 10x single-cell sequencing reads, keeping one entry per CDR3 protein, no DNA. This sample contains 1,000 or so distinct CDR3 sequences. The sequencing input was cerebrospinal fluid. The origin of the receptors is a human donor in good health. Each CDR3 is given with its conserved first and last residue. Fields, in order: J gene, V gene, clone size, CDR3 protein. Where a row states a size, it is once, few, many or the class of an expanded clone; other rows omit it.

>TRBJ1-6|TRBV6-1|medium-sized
CASSGQGGYSPLHF
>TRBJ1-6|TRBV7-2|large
CASKLDRAHNSPLHF
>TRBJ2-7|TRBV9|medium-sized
CASSVAGGTGATEQYF
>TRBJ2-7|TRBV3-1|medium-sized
CASSHFTSYEQYF
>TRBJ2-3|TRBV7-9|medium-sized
CASRTGTGTDTQYF
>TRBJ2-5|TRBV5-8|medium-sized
CASSRTGVQETQYF
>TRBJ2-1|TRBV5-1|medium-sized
CASSGRQGITEQFF
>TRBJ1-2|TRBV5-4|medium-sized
CASRAPADSLGGYTF
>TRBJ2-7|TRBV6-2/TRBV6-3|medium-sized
CASSYSTRTGPSYEQYF
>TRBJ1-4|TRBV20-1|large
CSARWDRGNEKLFF
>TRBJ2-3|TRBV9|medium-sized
CASSQISGGHTDTQYF
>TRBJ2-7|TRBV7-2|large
CASSRGAQLEQYF
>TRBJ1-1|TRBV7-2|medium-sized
CASSLPGRNEAFF
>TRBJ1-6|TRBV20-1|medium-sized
CSNLTTGKYSPLHF
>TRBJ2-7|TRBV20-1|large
CSASDRVREQYF
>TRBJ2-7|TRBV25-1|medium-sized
CASSEWTGGGYEQYF
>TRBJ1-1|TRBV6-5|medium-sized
CASSRTGLNTEAFF
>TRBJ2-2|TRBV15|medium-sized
CATSIDFNGELFF
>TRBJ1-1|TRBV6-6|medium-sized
CASSYGLVERAEAFF
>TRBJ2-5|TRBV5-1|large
CASTNQETQYF
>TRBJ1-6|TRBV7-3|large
CASSTTGAAHSPLHF
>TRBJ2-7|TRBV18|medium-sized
CASSPVQGTPIDEQYF
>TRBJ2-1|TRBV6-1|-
CASGKRGDSYNEQFF
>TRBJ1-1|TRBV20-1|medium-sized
CSARGGGRSVAFF
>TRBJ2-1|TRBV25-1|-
CASSPSWGGLNNEQFF
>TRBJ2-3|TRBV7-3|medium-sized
CASSLRGYTDTQYF
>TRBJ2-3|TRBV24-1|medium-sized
CATSGGGSDTQYF
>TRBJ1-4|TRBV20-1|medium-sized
CSARVGIIEKLFF
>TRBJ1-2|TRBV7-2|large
CASTMDRQYYGYTF
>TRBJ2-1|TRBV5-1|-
CASSFALAGRDEQFF
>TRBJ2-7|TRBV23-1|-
CASGGERHYEQYF
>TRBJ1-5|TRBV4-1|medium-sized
CASSHPTGGSQPQHF
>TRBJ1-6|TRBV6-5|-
CASSFTFLGADNSPLHF
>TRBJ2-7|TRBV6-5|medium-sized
CASSTPWTGASYEQYF
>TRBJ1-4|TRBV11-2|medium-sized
CASSSSITHEKLFF
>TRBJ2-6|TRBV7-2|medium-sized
CASSVSPGLSGANVLTF
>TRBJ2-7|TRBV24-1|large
CATSDLAGEQYF
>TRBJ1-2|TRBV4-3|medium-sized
CASSPDSPGGYGYTF
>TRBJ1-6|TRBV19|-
CASSRETSLYNSPLHF
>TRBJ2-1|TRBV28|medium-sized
CASSSRLSPAGNEQFF
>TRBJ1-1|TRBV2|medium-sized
CASKLGGFTEAFF
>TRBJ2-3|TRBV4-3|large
CASSQETYQLAGYTDTQYF
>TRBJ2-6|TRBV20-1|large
CSASLGVLSGANVLTF
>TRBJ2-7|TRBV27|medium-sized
CASSRNTGTGGYEQYF